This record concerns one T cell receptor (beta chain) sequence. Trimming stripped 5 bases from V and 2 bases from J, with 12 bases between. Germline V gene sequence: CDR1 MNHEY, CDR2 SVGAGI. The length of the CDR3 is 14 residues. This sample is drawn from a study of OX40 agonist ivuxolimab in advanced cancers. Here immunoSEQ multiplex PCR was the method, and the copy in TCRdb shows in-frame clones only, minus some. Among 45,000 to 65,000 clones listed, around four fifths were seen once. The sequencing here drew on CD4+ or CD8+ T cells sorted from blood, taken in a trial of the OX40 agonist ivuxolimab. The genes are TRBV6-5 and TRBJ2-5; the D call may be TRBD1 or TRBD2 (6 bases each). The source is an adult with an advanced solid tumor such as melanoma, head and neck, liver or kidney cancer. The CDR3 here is CASSPSGAQETQYF. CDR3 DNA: TGTGCCAGCAGTCCGTCGGGGGCTCAAGAGACCCAGTACTTC.